This TCR beta chain was observed in a study of cytomegalovirus exposure and HLA in healthy donors. The germline CDR1 and CDR2 sequences are SGHNT and YYREEE (reference sequence). Trimming cost V 3 bases and J 3 bases, with 16 bases left between them. The CDR3 totals 16 residues. Sequenced by immunoSEQ multiplex PCR; TCRdb stores in-frame clones only, minus some. The sample yields roughly 75,000 clones, approximately 95% seen once. This clonotype was sampled from a woman between 18 and 29 years old in good health and CMV-seronegative. The chain recombines TRBV5-4 with TRBJ2-1; D not resolved. The sample taken for sequencing was PBMCs. CDR3: CASSSGVATHYNEQFF. CDR3 DNA sequence: TGTGCCAGCAGCTCTGGAGTCGCGACCCACTACAATGAGCAGTTCTTC.